What follows is one TCR beta chain and its context. This clone was seen once. Its antigen is still unknown. Within one base of it there is no much larger clone, and no base qualities were kept. Sequences LGHNA (CDR1) and YSLEER (CDR2) are obtained from the germline V gene. Including cysteine and phenylalanine, the CDR3 has 15 amino acids. This entry keeps only the CDR3 DNA: 45 bases, framed from base 1. The trim is 0 bases for V and 2 bases for J, with a gap of 10 bases between the germline ends. The data derive from a study of T cell changes during pregnancy in multiple sclerosis (dated by TCRdb to the late 2010s). Notes on the research overall: In women with multiple sclerosis, the researchers looked at how the T cell repertoire shifted as pregnancy progressed.

The library was produced with the immunoSEQ multiplex PCR assay. As stored in TCRdb, this immuneACCESS dataset retains in-frame rearrangements with V and J assigned. A fraction of the clones does not appear; measured against another copy, unresolved V genes explain less than half of the discrepancy, and the remainder lacks a known reason. The sample has 40,000 to 45,000 clones on record, about 90% of them singletons. The ten largest clones represent 0.4% to 0.55% of the sample. The origin of this receptor is a female donor with multiple sclerosis, enrolled in a pregnancy study. Recombination connected TRBV4-3 to TRBJ1-2, with the D segment identity uncertain. This material consisted of CD4+ T cells from peripheral blood mononuclear cells, taken in the third trimester of pregnancy. CDR3 region: CASSQEGRTNYGYTF. In nucleotide form, the sequence is TGCGCCAGCAGCCAAGAGGGGAGGACCAACTATGGCTACACCTTC.